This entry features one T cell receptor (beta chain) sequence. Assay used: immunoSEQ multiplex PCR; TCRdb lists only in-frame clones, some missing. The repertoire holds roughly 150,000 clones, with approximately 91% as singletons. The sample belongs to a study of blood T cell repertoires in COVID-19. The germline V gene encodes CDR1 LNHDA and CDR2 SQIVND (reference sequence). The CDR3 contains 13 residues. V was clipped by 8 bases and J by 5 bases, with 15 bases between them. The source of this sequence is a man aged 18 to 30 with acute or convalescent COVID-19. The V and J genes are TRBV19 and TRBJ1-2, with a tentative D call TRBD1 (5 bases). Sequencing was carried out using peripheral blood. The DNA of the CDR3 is TGTGCCAGTTGGCGCGGGGGGTCATATGGCTACACCTTC. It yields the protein CASWRGGSYGYTF.